This T cell receptor (beta chain) stems from a study of blood T cell repertoires in COVID-19. V lost 6 bases and J lost 4, with 19 bases in between. This CDR3 comprises 15 residues. Germline V gene data show CDR1 as SGHRS and CDR2 as YFSETQ. The data were produced by immunoSEQ multiplex PCR, yet TCRdb's version contains in-frame clones alone and is incomplete. The data show approximately 97,000 clones, 78% seen once. The sequenced sample consisted of peripheral blood. V gene TRBV5-1 combines with J gene TRBJ1-1, with a possible D match to TRBD1 (5 bases). This TCR came from a man aged 55 to 69 with active or convalescent COVID-19. The CDR3 sequence: CASKPGYSEGTEAFF. The CDR3 DNA reads as TGCGCCAGCAAACCAGGGTATTCGGAAGGCACTGAAGCTTTCTTT.